This TCR beta chain appears in the sequencing data of a study of T cells in Graves' hyperthyroidism and ophthalmopathy. The CDR3 has 17 amino acids. V shed 3 bases, J shed 5 bases, and the junction held 15 bases outside the gene matches. Germline CDR1 is SGHTA and CDR2 is FQGNSA. Researchers amplified the TCR beta CDR3 regions from RNA transcripts. First-round RT-PCR targeting the TCR CDR3 was performed with the HTBI primer set. In TCRdb, the multiplex PCR reads were re-called with MiXCR into one record per CDR3 protein. The table has nearly 750,000 distinct CDR3 sequences, roughly 32% seen once. A few counts support this clonotype. Disease duration under 2 months; hyperthyroidism patients were aged 18 to 65.

The TCR was taken from a woman aged 40 to 50 with Graves' hyperthyroidism. The chain has TRBV7-2 and TRBJ2-7; TRBD1 matches 8 bases. The sequenced sample consisted of blood. In DNA form, the CDR3 reads TGTGCCAGCAGCTTGTCCTATTCCGGGACAGGAATCGACGAGCAGTACTTC. The encoded protein is CASSLSYSGTGIDEQYF.